A selection of T cell receptor beta chains follows, all from one sample in a study of T cell responses to AZD1222 COVID-19 vaccine. Profiling relied on immunoSEQ multiplex PCR, and the TCRdb table lists in-frame clones only, not all of them. The sample holds around 130,000 clones, 93% seen once. Sequencing used peripheral blood, obtained on day 0 of AZD1222 vaccination. These receptors originate from an adult in good health. Each CDR3 is given with its conserved first and last residue. Each record gives: D gene, V gene, CDR3 length, clone size, J gene, CDR3 protein, CDR3 DNA. The D gene is left open where the match is weak. Only some rows state a clone size, as once, few, many or a class for expanded clones.

D: TRBD1
V: TRBV19
length: 12
size: NA
J: TRBJ2-7
CDR3: CASSQDRGEQYF
DNA: TGTGCCAGTAGTCAGGACAGGGGGGAGCAGTACTTC

D: NA
V: TRBV5-4
length: 12
size: NA
J: TRBJ1-2
CDR3: CASSLGPTGYTF
DNA: TGTGCCAGCAGCTTGGGGCCAACTGGCTACACCTTC

D: NA
V: TRBV27
length: 15
size: NA
J: TRBJ1-2
CDR3: CASSLKAHGLYGYTF
DNA: TGTGCCAGCAGTTTAAAGGCCCACGGACTCTATGGCTACACCTTC

D: TRBD1
V: TRBV3-1/TRBV3-2
length: 15
size: NA
J: TRBJ1-4
CDR3: CASSRLGTGVEKLFF
DNA: TGTGCCAGCAGCCGCCTTGGGACAGGGGTTGAAAAACTGTTTTTT

D: NA
V: TRBV9
length: 13
size: NA
J: TRBJ2-3
CDR3: CASSVQVTDTQYF
DNA: TGTGCCAGCAGCGTACAGGTAACAGATACGCAGTATTTT

D: NA
V: TRBV7-8
length: 17
size: NA
J: TRBJ2-1
CDR3: CASSSTHLALVGNEQFF
DNA: TGTGCCAGCAGCTCGACCCATCTAGCCCTCGTGGGGAATGAGCAGTTCTTC

D: NA
V: TRBV5-1
length: 14
size: NA
J: TRBJ1-6
CDR3: CASRVGTQPGGLHF
DNA: TGCGCCAGCAGGGTCGGGACACAACCCGGGGGCCTCCACTTT

D: NA
V: TRBV7-7
length: 15
size: NA
J: TRBJ1-1
CDR3: CASSRLGSDYKGAFF
DNA: TGTGCTAGCAGCCGTCTGGGTAGCGATTATAAAGGGGCTTTCTTT

D: TRBD1
V: TRBV29-1
length: 12
size: NA
J: TRBJ2-7
CDR3: CSVRQGTGEQYF
DNA: TGCAGCGTTCGACAGGGGACGGGGGAGCAGTACTTC

D: NA
V: TRBV29-1
length: 12
size: NA
J: TRBJ2-7
CDR3: CSAIHGGNEQYF
DNA: TGCAGCGCCATCCATGGGGGGAATGAGCAGTACTTC

D: NA
V: TRBV7-6
length: 12
size: NA
J: TRBJ1-1
CDR3: CASRSAHTEAFF
DNA: TGTGCCAGCAGGTCAGCCCACACTGAAGCTTTCTTT

D: TRBD1
V: TRBV7-9
length: 15
size: NA
J: TRBJ1-2
CDR3: CASSRGQGARYGYTF
DNA: TGTGCCAGCAGCCGCGGACAGGGGGCGCGGTATGGCTACACCTTC

D: NA
V: TRBV7-8
length: 13
size: NA
J: TRBJ1-1
CDR3: CASSEDGNTEAFF
DNA: TGTGCCAGCAGCGAAGACGGGAACACTGAAGCTTTCTTT

D: TRBD1
V: TRBV7-9
length: 14
size: few
J: TRBJ1-1
CDR3: CASRLTGVNTEAFF
DNA: TGTGCCAGCAGGCTGACAGGGGTGAACACTGAAGCTTTCTTT

D: TRBD1
V: TRBV14
length: 13
size: NA
J: TRBJ1-6
CDR3: CASSPDRPSPLHF
DNA: TGTGCCAGCAGCCCGGACAGGCCATCACCCCTCCACTTT

D: NA
V: TRBV7-9
length: 17
size: NA
J: TRBJ2-4
CDR3: CASSSSSPVGDKNIQYF
DNA: TGTGCCAGCAGCTCTAGCTCCCCCGTTGGGGACAAAAACATTCAGTACTTC

D: NA
V: TRBV7-3
length: 12
size: NA
J: TRBJ2-2
CDR3: CASSLEAGELFF
DNA: TGTGCCAGCAGCTTAGAGGCCGGGGAGCTGTTTTTT

D: TRBD1
V: TRBV7-8
length: 12
size: NA
J: TRBJ2-4
CDR3: CASSTDRGSQYF
DNA: TGTGCCAGCAGCACAGACAGGGGGAGTCAGTACTTC

D: NA
V: TRBV18
length: 15
size: NA
J: TRBJ2-6
CDR3: CASSPRGGGANVLTF
DNA: TGTGCCAGCTCACCAAGGGGCGGTGGGGCCAACGTCCTGACTTTC

D: NA
V: TRBV15
length: 13
size: once
J: TRBJ1-1
CDR3: CATSTGVNTEAFF
DNA: TGTGCCACCAGCACAGGGGTGAACACTGAAGCTTTCTTT

D: NA
V: TRBV29-1
length: 14
size: NA
J: TRBJ2-3
CDR3: CSVGGDPEGDTQYF
DNA: TGCAGCGTTGGGGGGGACCCGGAGGGAGATACGCAGTATTTT

D: NA
V: TRBV19
length: 15
size: NA
J: TRBJ1-1
CDR3: CATREGPAVNTEAFF
DNA: TGTGCCACCCGGGAGGGGCCGGCCGTGAACACTGAAGCTTTCTTT

D: TRBD1
V: TRBV5-4
length: 13
size: NA
J: TRBJ2-1
CDR3: CASSLSPGGEQFF
DNA: TGTGCCAGCAGCTTGTCTCCAGGGGGCGAGCAGTTCTTC

D: TRBD2
V: TRBV14
length: 17
size: few
J: TRBJ2-1
CDR3: CASSQDASGTSYNEQFF
DNA: TGTGCCAGCAGCCAGGACGCCTCCGGGACTAGCTACAATGAGCAGTTCTTC

D: NA
V: TRBV7-2
length: 13
size: few
J: TRBJ2-7
CDR3: CASSSTAVYEQYF
DNA: TGTGCCAGCAGCTCGACAGCTGTCTACGAGCAGTACTTC

D: NA
V: TRBV27
length: 16
size: NA
J: TRBJ2-7
CDR3: CASSLRGVGFSYEQYF
DNA: TGTGCCAGCAGTTTACGAGGGGTGGGGTTCTCCTACGAGCAGTACTTC

D: TRBD1
V: TRBV5-4
length: 14
size: NA
J: TRBJ2-7
CDR3: CASSQGQGAYEQYF
DNA: TGTGCCAGCAGCCAAGGACAGGGGGCCTACGAGCAGTACTTC